The 6 T cell receptor beta chains given below trace back to one sample, sequenced in a study of shared clonotypes between healthy human individuals. Method: immunoSEQ multiplex PCR; TCRdb's copy keeps in-frame clones and lacks some. The sample has 450,000 to 600,000 clones, around 74% seen once. The material sequenced was PBMCs. The receptors were sampled from a woman aged 40 to 49 in good health. Some clones in this sample may be carry-over from other donors' samples.

DNA for the CDR3: TGCAGTGCTAGTTCAGGTGGCGAGCAGTACTTC. Translation: CSASSGGEQYF. The chain links TRBV20-1 to TRBJ2-7; D ambiguous. V was trimmed by 3 bases and J by 6 bases, leaving 9 bases between them. Germline CDR1 DFQATT, CDR2 SNEGSKA (reference sequence). CDR3 length: 11 residues.

The rearrangement joins TRBV7-3 to TRBJ2-5, with 10 nucleotides matching TRBD1. The V gene's germline CDR1 is SGHTA and CDR2 FQGTGA. With 3 bases clipped from V and 7 bases from J, the junction kept 5 bases outside the gene matches. This CDR3 contains 14 residues. In DNA form, the CDR3 reads TGTGCCAGCAGCTTTTATGGACAGGGGGGGACCCAGTACTTC. Translating gives CASSFYGQGGTQYF.

This clone was detected only once. The chain carries TRBV7-8 and TRBJ1-6; possible D gene TRBD1, 5 bases. This CDR3 is 15 amino acids long. V lost 1 base, J lost 7 bases, and 11 bases lay in between. The germline CDR1 and CDR2 sequences are SGHVS and FQNEAQ. CDR3 sequence (DNA): TGTGCCAGCAGCTTAGGGGACGGCGGCAATTCACCCCTCCACTTT. Translation: CASSLGDGGNSPLHF.

The V and J genes are TRBV6-5 and TRBJ1-1, with 7 bases aligning to TRBD1. The ends lost 5 bases at V and 12 bases at J; junction bases unmatched: 6. The germline V gene has CDR1 MNHEY and CDR2 SVGAGI. The CDR3 extends over 11 amino acids. The CDR3 sequence: CASSGTGVTFF. The CDR3 coding sequence is TGTGCCAGCAGTGGTACAGGGGTAACTTTCTTT.

The chain combines TRBV5-1 with TRBJ1-2; 9 positions agree with TRBD1. V dropped 2 bases and J dropped 1; count of bases not matched to a gene: 3. CDR1 SGHRS and CDR2 YFSETQ come from the germline V gene. The CDR3 sequence is 15 residues long. In nucleotides, the CDR3 is TGCGCCAGCAGCTTACAGGGGGCGGATAACTATGGCTACACCTTC. Translating it yields CASSLQGADNYGYTF.

The chain carries TRBV6-6 and TRBJ2-1; D is unresolved. This CDR3 is 10 amino acids long. Germline CDR1 MNHNY, CDR2 SVGAGI (reference sequence). V was trimmed by 8 bases and J by 9 bases, leaving 8 bases between them. The CDR3 is CASSDREQFF. The CDR3 DNA sequence: TGTGCCAGCTCCGACCGTGAGCAGTTCTTC.